What follows are 18 T cell receptor beta chains derived from one specimen sequenced in a study of cytomegalovirus exposure and HLA in healthy donors. PCR involved 60 Vbeta and 13 Jbeta primers. Measured with immunoSEQ multiplex PCR; TCRdb has only the in-frame clones, and not every one. This table holds about 120,000 clones, 80% to 90% found once. The source material was PBMCs. These receptors all stem from a middle-aged man in good health and CMV-seronegative.

V and J are TRBV5-1 and TRBJ2-3, with 10 bases aligning to TRBD2. This CDR3 region has 17 residues. The germline V gene encodes CDR1 SGHRS and CDR2 YFSETQ. J gave up 3 bases and V 1 base, and 8 bases lay outside the gene matches. CDR3 DNA sequence: TGCGCCAGCAGCTTGTACCTAACTAGCGGGGCTACAGATACGCAGTATTTT. As protein: CASSLYLTSGATDTQYF. The full variable domain, its missing parts supplied by reference TRBV5-1 and TRBJ2-3, is KAGVTQTPRYLIKTRGQQVTLSCSPISGHRSVSWYQQTPGQGLQFLFEYFSETQRNKGNFPGRFSGRQFSNSRSEMNVSTLELGDSALYLCASSLYLTSGATDTQYFGPGTRLTVL.

V gene TRBV5-1 combines with J gene TRBJ1-1, with D tentatively TRBD1 (5 bases). The CDR3 covers 14 residues. The V and J ends lost 4 bases and 5 bases respectively, with 15 bases between them. Germline lookup yields CDR1 SGHRS and CDR2 YFSETQ. The CDR3 DNA is TGCGCCAGCAGCCCCCCAGGGTATAGGACTGAAGCTTTCTTT. As protein: CASSPPGYRTEAFF.

The chain couples TRBV7-2 to TRBJ1-3; 8 positions match TRBD1. The CDR3 totals 13 residues. Unmatched junction bases numbered 0, after V lost 6 bases and J lost 2 bases. Germline loops: CDR1 SGHTA, CDR2 FQGNSA. CDR3 bases: TGTGCCAGCAGGGACAGGGCTGGAAACACCATATATTTT. This gives the protein CASRDRAGNTIYF.

J is TRBJ2-3 and V is TRBV5-1; TRBD2 might be the D (6 bases). V was trimmed by 1 base and J by 0 bases, leaving 9 bases between them. Per the germline V gene, CDR1 is SGHRS and CDR2 is YFSETQ. This CDR3 spans 15 amino acids. This CDR3 is CASSLRETSTDTQYF. The CDR3, as DNA: TGCGCCAGCAGCTTGCGGGAGACTAGCACAGATACGCAGTATTTT.

Written as DNA, the CDR3 is TGTGCCAGCAGTCCGACAGGGGGTCAGAACACTGAAGCTTTCTTT. Translated: CASSPTGGQNTEAFF. V gene TRBV6-1 combines with J gene TRBJ1-1; 9 bases are a match to TRBD1. With 5 bases clipped from V and 1 base from J, the junction kept 5 bases outside the gene matches. The CDR3 contains 15 residues. The germline V gene has CDR1 MNHNS and CDR2 SASEGT.

This chain uses TRBV18 with TRBJ2-7, with 7 bases lining up with TRBD2. CDR1 and CDR2 from the germline V gene are KGHSH and LQKENI. V lost 3 bases and J lost 2; bases outside the gene matches: 7. The CDR3 has 15 amino acids. CDR3 sequence (DNA): TGTGCCAGCTCACCCTCGTCAAGCGGGGCCTACGAGCAGTACTTC. Translating it yields CASSPSSSGAYEQYF.

The chain combines TRBV7-2 with TRBJ1-4, with 9 bases aligning to TRBD1. This CDR3 comprises 14 residues. V gave up 5 bases and J gave up 6 bases; unmatched junction bases: 4. CDR1 and CDR2 from the germline V gene are SGHTA and FQGNSA. The CDR3 DNA reads TGTGCCAGCAGCCCGGACAGGGGCTATGAAAAACTGTTTTTT. This sequence encodes CASSPDRGYEKLFF.

With respect to this clone: At one boundary the junction diverges from the germline segment, which might be a read error. The J gene is TRBJ2-7, the V gene TRBV2; a possible D gene is TRBD1 (7 bases). CDR3 length equals 13 residues. CDR1 and CDR2 from the germline V gene are SNHLY and FYNNEI. CDR3 sequence: CASTGGGSHEQYF. The CDR3 nucleotides are TGTGCCAGCACTGGAGGGGGCTCCCACGAGCAGTACTTC.

This rearrangement joins TRBV29-1 to TRBJ1-1; a possible D gene is TRBD1 (6 bases). Per the germline V gene, CDR1 is SQVTM and CDR2 is ANQGSEA. Trimming stripped 6 bases from V and 6 bases from J, with 11 bases between. The CDR3 is 11 amino acids. The CDR3 loop reads CSVTRGAEAFF. The CDR3 DNA reads TGCAGCGTGACCAGGGGCGCTGAAGCTTTCTTT.

The chain joins TRBV10-2 to TRBJ2-5; 8 bases line up with TRBD2. The J call is doubtful: the DNA matches TRBJ2-7 better. The CDR3 sequence is 12 residues long. Germline V gives CDR1 WSHSY, CDR2 SAAADI. The chain's CDR3 is CASTAGGGEQYF. The CDR3 nucleotides read TGCGCCAGCACCGCCGGGGGGGGCGAGCAGTACTTC.

The genes are TRBV6-1 and TRBJ1-1; D possibly corresponds to TRBD1 (6 bases). Trimming left V 5 bases short and J 6 bases short, with 19 bases between. The germline gives CDR1 MNHNS, CDR2 SASEGT. The CDR3 has 15 amino acids. DNA for the CDR3: TGTGCCAGCAGTACCACGGGGGGCTTTATGGCTGAAGCTTTCTTT. It is translated as CASSTTGGFMAEAFF.

This clone was recorded once. The rearrangement joins TRBV11-1 to TRBJ2-5; 9 bases are shared with TRBD2. The CDR3 consists of 14 residues. CDR1 SGHAT and CDR2 FQDESV come from the germline V gene (reference sequence). Losses at the gene ends were 8 bases for V and 6 bases for J; bases not matched to a gene: 10. The CDR3 DNA is TGTGCCAGCCGGACCGGGACTAGCCTGCAGACCCAGTACTTC. The encoded protein is CASRTGTSLQTQYF.

This chain joins TRBV5-1 and TRBJ1-6, with 7 bases matching TRBD1. CDR3 length: 15 residues. Trimming took 0 bases from V and 6 from J; bases not matched to a gene: 3. Germline V gene lookup returns CDR1 SGHRS and CDR2 YFSETQ. The CDR3: CASSLAQGGNSPLHF. The CDR3 DNA is TGCGCCAGCAGCTTGGCTCAGGGGGGTAATTCACCCCTCCACTTT.

This clone was recorded once. The rearrangement links TRBV5-1 to TRBJ2-1; 7 bases fit TRBD2. V shed 3 bases and J 5 bases; nucleotides not matched to a gene: 2. The CDR3 consists of 13 residues. CDR1 is SGHRS, CDR2 YFSETQ, per germline. CDR3 loop: CASSSRGDNEQFF. The CDR3 coding sequence is TGCGCCAGCAGCTCCCGGGGGGACAATGAGCAGTTCTTC.

This rearrangement joins TRBV28 to TRBJ2-1; tentatively, D is TRBD2 (6 bases). V lost 5 bases and J lost 6, with 14 bases in between. CDR3 size: 14 residues. The germline gives CDR1 MDHEN, CDR2 SYDVKM. CDR3 sequence reads: CASSALASVNEQFF. In DNA, the CDR3 is TGTGCCAGCAGTGCCCTGGCTAGCGTCAATGAGCAGTTCTTC.

This clone was seen a few times. The rearrangement joins TRBV9 to TRBJ2-7; 8 nucleotides match TRBD1. This CDR3 region has 14 residues. J was trimmed by 6 bases and V by 2 bases; bases with no gene match: 7. The germline CDR1 and CDR2 sequences are SGDLS and YYNGEE. CDR3 amino acids: CASSVRDRTSEQYF. The CDR3 DNA sequence: TGTGCCAGCAGCGTCCGGGACAGGACGAGCGAGCAGTACTTC. Variable domain in full (rest from reference TRBV9 and TRBJ2-7): DSGVTQTPKHLITATGQRVTLRCSPRSGDLSVYWYQQSLDQGLQFLIQYYNGEERAKGNILERFSAQQFPDLHSELNLSSLELGDSALYFCASSVRDRTSEQYFGPGTRLTVT.

The V and J genes are TRBV11-2 and TRBJ2-4; D gene unclear. The ends were cut back, 1 base at V and 12 bases at J, with 7 bases in the middle. The CDR3 covers 11 residues. Germline CDR1 SGHAT, CDR2 FQNNGV. In DNA form, the CDR3 reads TGTGCCAGCAGCTTAGGGAGTGGTCAGTACTTC. Protein product: CASSLGSGQYF.

Comments on this clone: Other DNA sequences in the same sample also yield this CDR3. V gene TRBV5-1 combines with J gene TRBJ1-4; D remains unclear. This CDR3 contains 14 residues. Germline V gives CDR1 SGHRS, CDR2 YFSETQ. Trimming pared 3 bases from V and 2 bases from J, leaving 8 bases between. CDR3 DNA: TGCGCCAGCAGCTCCACTGCCACTAATGAAAAACTGTTTTTT. It translates to CASSSTATNEKLFF.